This T cell receptor beta chain derives from a study of T cells in Graves' hyperthyroidism and ophthalmopathy. General study points: In the blood, most expanded thyroid clonotypes above 0.001 appeared as well.

The TCR beta CDR3 regions underwent amplification using RNA transcripts as the source. The primer set for the first-round RT-PCR of the TCR CDR3 was HTBI. MiXCR, applied by TCRdb to the multiplex PCR reads, yields one record per CDR3 protein. This table has about 520,000 distinct CDR3 sequences, around a quarter appearing once. Germline V gene sequence: CDR1 MNHEY, CDR2 SVGEGT. The V end was cut by 6 bases, the J end by 10 bases, with 21 bases between. This CDR3 contains 14 residues. This clonotype was counted at least ten times. Its antigen is still unknown. This chain joins TRBV6-2 or TRBV6-3 and TRBJ2-5; no clear D gene. The receptor comes from a woman between 25 and 40 years old with Graves' ophthalmopathy. Sequencing was done on a sample of blood. The CDR3 sequence: CASSYPAGGDVQYF. The CDR3 DNA follows: TGTGCCAGCAGCTACCCCGCCGGTGGGGATGTCCAGTACTTC.